A selection of T cell receptor beta chains follows, all from one sample in a study of CD8 T cells in Susac syndrome. One entry per CDR3 protein results from TCRdb running MiXCR on the immunoSEQ multiplex PCR reads. The sample includes some 99,000 distinct CDR3 sequences, approximately 96% of them seen just once. Sequenced sample: CD4+ T cells from PBMCs. These receptors came from a human donor in good health. The CDR3 runs from the conserved cysteine through the conserved F or W. Expanded clones are given a class, and other clones once, few, many or no size at all.

V gene,clone size,J gene,CDR3 protein
TRBV23-1,NA,TRBJ2-2,CERRTGELFF
TRBV29-1,NA,TRBJ1-1,CSSNGRGTEAFF
TRBV5-1,NA,TRBJ1-1,CASSLGTAAFF
TRBV6-5,NA,TRBJ1-5,CASSLTGAGRQPQHF
TRBV4-2,once,TRBJ2-4,CASSQDLQTIQYF
TRBV27,NA,TRBJ2-6,CASSSSPGVVSGANVLTF
TRBV15,NA,TRBJ2-5,CATSRDRLEETQYF
TRBV27,NA,TRBJ2-7,CASSLNRATYEQYF
TRBV6-6,NA,TRBJ2-7,CASRASTYEQYF
TRBV5-1,NA,TRBJ2-5,CASSFGTPETQYF
TRBV5-6,NA,TRBJ2-7,CASSRSGGKLYEQYF
TRBV3-1,NA,TRBJ2-1,CASSPMSSGGSEQFF
TRBV20-1,once,TRBJ1-4,CSAQVGGKKNEKLFF
TRBV11-1,NA,TRBJ2-2,CASRKGGNLYTGELFF
TRBV3-1,NA,TRBJ2-1,CASSQDIESGGADEQFF
TRBV7-7,NA,TRBJ2-5,CASSFSNGQETQYF
TRBV20-1,NA,TRBJ2-7,CSARDAGPLAEQYF
TRBV6-5,NA,TRBJ2-4,CASRGQGMGIQYF